This section outlines one T cell receptor beta chain sequence together with its context. Its antigen is unknown. This clone may be a read error of a much larger clone one base away. The record originates from a study of blood T cells in healthy people across ages (dated by TCRdb to 2015 to 2017). Notes on the research overall: In model experiments, template switching captured about one uniquely barcoded TCR beta cDNA molecule for every two T cells. Donors of different ages were randomly distributed across sequencing lanes to avoid experimental bias. The donors were divided into four age groups: young (average about 16 years), middle-aged (around 37), aged (under 70) and long-lived (roughly 88). Two additional independent replicas of 1 million unique cDNA reads from the same blood draw were analyzed for two donors (one aged 18 to 29 and one aged 80 or older). Using deep sequencing normalized with unique cDNA molecular identifiers, the study measured how TCR beta repertoire diversity changes with age. What the study reported, not specific to this receptor: Because the CMV infection status of the donors was unknown, age-related changes in expanded clonotypes may potentially have been confounded. The long-lived group showed more naive CD4+ T cells, fewer expanded clones and increased TCR diversity than the aged group, suggesting age selection. The percentage of naive T cells measured by flow cytometry correlated strongly with observed TCR beta diversity. Bulk unsorted PBMC profiling prevented conclusive comparison of naive and antigen-experienced compartments. Total diversity estimates from one million sequenced T cells were considered lower bounds and underestimates. As age increased, observed TCR beta diversity per million T cells dropped in a roughly linear way, and a significant reduction was already evident by age 40.

The donors were roughly 40 Caucasian individuals from Russia, aged 6 to 90 years, who were systemically healthy. About 10 milliliters of peripheral blood were collected from each donor into EDTA-treated Vacutainer tubes. Ficoll-Paque density-gradient centrifugation was used to isolate PBMCs, with at least 6 million per sample. Trizol reagent was used to extract total RNA from the PBMCs, yielding at least 6 micrograms per sample. For every donor, flow cytometry on a PBMC aliquot measured the percentage of naive CD45RAhigh/CD27high T cells. Library method: 5' RACE. TCRdb names Illumina HiSeq 2500 as the instrument used. A second PCR of roughly 7 to 11 cycles was run with a J-beta primer mix and a sample-barcoded 5' primer. A unique molecular identifier was introduced onto each TCR beta cDNA molecule by a template-switch 5' adaptor carrying 12 random nucleotides. At least 2.5 million CDR3-containing paired-end reads were obtained from each sample. All of the RNA was converted into first-strand cDNA using the Mint cDNA synthesis kit, with a TRBC-specific oligonucleotide serving as the primer. All cDNA was treated with uracil-DNA glycosylase and then went through a first 18-cycle PCR with the universal primers M1SS and BC2_uni_R. The original pipeline was this. For normalization, 1 million high-quality reads, each with a distinct molecular identifier, were randomly selected from each sample. Reads with shared molecular identifiers were discarded instead of being binned into consensus sequences. MiTCR, set to a Q25 quality threshold and the strictest error-elimination algorithm, was used for CDR3 identification, clonotype clustering and error correction. A nonparametric unseen species model with Euler transformation was used to estimate a lower bound on total TCR beta diversity. The public reads were run again by TCRdb, first through fastp at Q25 and then through MiXCR, and only productive beta chains were kept. For every CDR3 protein sequence, its rows merge into one entry that carries the most common genes and DNA. The V and J calls, along with clone size, are taken from TCRdb and not from the paper's own processing. The sample includes roughly 900,000 distinct CDR3 sequences, with 29% observed a single time. The ten largest account for around a sixth of the sample.

The CDR3 runs 14 amino acids, cysteine and phenylalanine included. The CDR3 DNA has 42 bases and is translated from base 1. CDR1 SEHNR and CDR2 FQNEAQ were looked up in the germline V gene (reference sequence). The rearrangement combines TRBV7-9 with TRBJ2-1, with TRBD2 tentatively as D gene (6 bases match). This TCR was recovered from a woman of 80 years or more in good health. Sequenced sample: blood. The CDR3: CTSFRGSGYNEQFF. Read as DNA, the sequence is TGTACCAGCTTCCGGGGGTCAGGGTACAATGAGCAGTTCTTC.